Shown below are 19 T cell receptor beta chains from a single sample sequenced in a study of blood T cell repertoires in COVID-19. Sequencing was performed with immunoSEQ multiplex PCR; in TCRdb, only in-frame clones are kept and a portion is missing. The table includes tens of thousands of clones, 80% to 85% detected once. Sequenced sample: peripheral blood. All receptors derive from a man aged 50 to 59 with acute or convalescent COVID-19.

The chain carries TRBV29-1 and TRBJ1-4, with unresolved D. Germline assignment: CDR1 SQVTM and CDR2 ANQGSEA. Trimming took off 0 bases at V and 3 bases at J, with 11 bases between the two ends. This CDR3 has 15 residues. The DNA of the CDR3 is TGCAGCGTTGAAGATCCCCTGTCCTCTAATGAAAAACTGTTTTTT. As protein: CSVEDPLSSNEKLFF.

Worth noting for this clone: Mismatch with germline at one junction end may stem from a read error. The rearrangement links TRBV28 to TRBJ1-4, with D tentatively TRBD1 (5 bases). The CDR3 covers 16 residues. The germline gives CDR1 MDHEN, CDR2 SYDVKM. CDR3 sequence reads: CASSSRDLIIYEELFF. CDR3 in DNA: TGTGCCAGCAGTTCGCGGGACCTAATCATTTATGAAGAACTGTTTTTT.

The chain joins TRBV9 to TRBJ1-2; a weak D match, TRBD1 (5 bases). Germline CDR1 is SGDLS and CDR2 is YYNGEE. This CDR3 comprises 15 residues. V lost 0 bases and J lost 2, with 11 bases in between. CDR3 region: CASSVGDSPNYGYTF. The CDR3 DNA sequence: TGTGCCAGCAGCGTAGGAGACAGCCCCAACTATGGCTACACCTTC.

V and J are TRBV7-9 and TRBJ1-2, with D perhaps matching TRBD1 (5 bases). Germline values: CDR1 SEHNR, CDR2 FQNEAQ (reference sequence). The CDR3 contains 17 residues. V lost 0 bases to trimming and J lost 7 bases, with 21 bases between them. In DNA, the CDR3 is TGTGCCAGCAGCTTAGCGCTGGCAGGGCCTTACCCTTTTGGCTACACCTTC. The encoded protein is CASSLALAGPYPFGYTF.

The CDR3 loop is CASSFHRLVGTDTQYF. The CDR3 DNA reads TGTGCCAGCAGTTTTCATCGACTCGTAGGCACAGATACGCAGTATTTT. V is TRBV27 and J is TRBJ2-3; no clear D. V shed 3 bases and J shed 1 base, with 14 bases lying between them. From germline, CDR1 is MNHEY and CDR2 SMNVEV (reference sequence). The CDR3 totals 16 residues.

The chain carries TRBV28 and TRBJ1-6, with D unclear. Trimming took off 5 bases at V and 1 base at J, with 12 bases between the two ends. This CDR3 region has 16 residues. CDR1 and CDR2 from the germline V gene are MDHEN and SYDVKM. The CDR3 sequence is CASSQSRGSYNSPLHF. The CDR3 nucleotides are TGTGCCAGCAGTCAATCCCGGGGTTCCTATAATTCACCCCTCCACTTT. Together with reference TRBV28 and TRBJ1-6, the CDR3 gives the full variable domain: DVKVTQSSRYLVKRTGEKVFLECVQDMDHENMFWYRQDPGLGLRLIYFSYDVKMKEKGDIPEGYSVSREKKERFSLILESASTNQTSMYLCASSQSRGSYNSPLHFGNGTRLTVT.

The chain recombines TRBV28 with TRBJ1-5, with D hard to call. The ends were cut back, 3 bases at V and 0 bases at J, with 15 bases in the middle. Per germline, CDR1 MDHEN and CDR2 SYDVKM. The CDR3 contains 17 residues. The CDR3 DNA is TGTGCCAGCAGTTTTGCAGCGAACTACTATAGCAATCAGCCCCAGCATTTT. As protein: CASSFAANYYSNQPQHF.

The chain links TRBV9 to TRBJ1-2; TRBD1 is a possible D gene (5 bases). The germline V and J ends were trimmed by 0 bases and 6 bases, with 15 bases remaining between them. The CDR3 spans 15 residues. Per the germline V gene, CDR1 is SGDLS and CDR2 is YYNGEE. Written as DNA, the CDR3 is TGTGCCAGCAGCGTAGCCGATTGGGGGGGAGATGGCTACACCTTC. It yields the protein CASSVADWGGDGYTF.

The CDR3 nucleotides are TGTGCCAGCAGTGCCGGGACAGGGTGGACTGGGGCCAACGTCCTGACTTTC. This codes for CASSAGTGWTGANVLTF. V is TRBV6-2 or TRBV6-3 and J is TRBJ2-6, with 9 bases matching TRBD1. This CDR3 is 17 amino acids long. Trimming took 5 bases from V and 2 from J; bases not matched to a gene: 7. Germline CDR1 MNHEY, CDR2 SVGEGT.

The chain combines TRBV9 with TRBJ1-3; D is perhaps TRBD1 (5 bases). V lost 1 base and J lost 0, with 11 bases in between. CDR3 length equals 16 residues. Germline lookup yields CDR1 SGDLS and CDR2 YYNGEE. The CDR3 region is CASSVMPGISGNTIYF. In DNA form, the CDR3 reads TGTGCCAGCAGCGTAATGCCAGGGATCTCTGGAAACACCATATATTTT.

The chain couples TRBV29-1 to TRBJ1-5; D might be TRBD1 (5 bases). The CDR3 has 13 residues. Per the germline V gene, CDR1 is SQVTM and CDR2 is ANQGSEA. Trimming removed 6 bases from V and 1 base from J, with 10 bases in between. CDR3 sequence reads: CSVKTESNQPQHF. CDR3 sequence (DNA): TGCAGCGTCAAGACAGAGAGCAATCAGCCCCAGCATTTT.

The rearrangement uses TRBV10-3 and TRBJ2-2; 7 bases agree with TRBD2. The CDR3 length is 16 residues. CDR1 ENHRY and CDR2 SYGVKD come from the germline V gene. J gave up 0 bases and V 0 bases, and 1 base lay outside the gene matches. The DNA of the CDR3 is TGTGCCATCAGTGAGTCGAGCGGGGCGAACACCGGGGAGCTGTTTTTT. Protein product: CAISESSGANTGELFF.

The CDR3 loop is CASSSPFSSTGGRSPLHF. The CDR3 coding sequence is TGTGCCAGCAGCTCCCCTTTTTCCTCGACAGGGGGTAGGTCACCCCTCCACTTT. This chain links TRBV11-2 with TRBJ1-6; 9 bases align to TRBD1. The V segment lost 4 bases and the J segment 10 bases; nucleotides outside the gene matches: 17. The CDR3 has 18 amino acids. Germline V gives CDR1 SGHAT, CDR2 FQNNGV.

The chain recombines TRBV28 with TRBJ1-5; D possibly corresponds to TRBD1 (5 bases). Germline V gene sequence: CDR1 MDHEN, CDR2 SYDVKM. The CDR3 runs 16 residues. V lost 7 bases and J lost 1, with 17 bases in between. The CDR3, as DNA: TGTGCCAGCATCTCGTCCCGCCGGGGGAGCAATCAGCCCCAGCATTTT. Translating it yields CASISSRRGSNQPQHF.

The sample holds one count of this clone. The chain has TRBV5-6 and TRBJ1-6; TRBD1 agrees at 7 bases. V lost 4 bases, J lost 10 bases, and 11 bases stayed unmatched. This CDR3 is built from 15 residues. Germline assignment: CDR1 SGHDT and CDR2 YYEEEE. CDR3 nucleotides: TGTGCCAGCAGCGATTCACAGGGGACTGGGTCACCCCTCCACTTT. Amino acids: CASSDSQGTGSPLHF.

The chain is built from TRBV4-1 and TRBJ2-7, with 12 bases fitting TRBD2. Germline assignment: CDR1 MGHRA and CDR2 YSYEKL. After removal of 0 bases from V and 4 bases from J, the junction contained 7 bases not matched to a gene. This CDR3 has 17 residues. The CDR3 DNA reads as TGCGCCAGCAGCCAAGAGGCCGGGACTAGCGGGCGGTACGAGCAGTACTTC. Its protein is CASSQEAGTSGRYEQYF.

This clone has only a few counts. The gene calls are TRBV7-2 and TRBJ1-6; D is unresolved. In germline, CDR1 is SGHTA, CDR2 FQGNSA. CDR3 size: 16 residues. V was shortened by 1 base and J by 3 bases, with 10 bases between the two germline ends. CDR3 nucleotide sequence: TGTGCCAGCAGCTTAGGCTCAACCTACTATAATTCACCCCTCCACTTT. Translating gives CASSLGSTYYNSPLHF.

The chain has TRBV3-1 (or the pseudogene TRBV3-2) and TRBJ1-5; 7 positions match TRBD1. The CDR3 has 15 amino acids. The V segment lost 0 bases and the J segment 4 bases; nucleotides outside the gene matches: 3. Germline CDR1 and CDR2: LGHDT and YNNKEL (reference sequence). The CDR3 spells CASSQDGRGNQPQHF. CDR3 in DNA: TGTGCCAGCAGCCAAGACGGCAGGGGGAATCAGCCCCAGCATTTT.

The CDR3 spells CASEANYGYTF. CDR3 bases: TGTGCCAGCGAGGCTAACTATGGCTACACCTTC. This chain uses TRBV7-9 with TRBJ1-2, with unresolved D. V shed 8 bases and J shed 0 bases, with 4 bases lying between them. This CDR3 spans 11 amino acids. Germline lookup yields CDR1 SEHNR and CDR2 FQNEAQ (reference sequence).